This TCR beta chain was found in a study of cytomegalovirus exposure and HLA in healthy donors. Study-level information: In a previous analysis, more than 90 million unique TCR beta sequences were found from 150 million to 200 million T cells.

The PCR employed 60 Vbeta primers together with 13 Jbeta primers. Libraries were prepared by immunoSEQ multiplex PCR; TCRdb keeps only in-frame clonotypes and omits some of them. The table includes over 150,000 clones, over 70% detected once. As for this clone: As yet, its antigen is unknown.

Germline V gene data show CDR1 as MDHEN and CDR2 as SYDVKM. With 1 base removed from V and 0 bases from J, the gap between germline ends came to 7 bases. The CDR3 runs to 15 residues. General study findings and limits: Researchers reported in a later analysis that a missense DCLRE1C variant was tied to TCR beta V- and J-gene trimming. Several of the most significant clusters were apparently associated with common viral pathogens in a later analysis. TRBV6-2, TRBV6-3 and some other V segments were excluded as indistinguishable.

Material: PBMCs. This clonotype was obtained from a woman aged 45-59 years in good health and CMV-seropositive. This chain links TRBV28 with TRBJ1-5; possible D gene TRBD1, 6 bases. The CDR3 DNA is TGTGCCAGCAGTTTATACAGGGATAGCAATCAGCCCCAGCATTTT. Its protein is CASSLYRDSNQPQHF.